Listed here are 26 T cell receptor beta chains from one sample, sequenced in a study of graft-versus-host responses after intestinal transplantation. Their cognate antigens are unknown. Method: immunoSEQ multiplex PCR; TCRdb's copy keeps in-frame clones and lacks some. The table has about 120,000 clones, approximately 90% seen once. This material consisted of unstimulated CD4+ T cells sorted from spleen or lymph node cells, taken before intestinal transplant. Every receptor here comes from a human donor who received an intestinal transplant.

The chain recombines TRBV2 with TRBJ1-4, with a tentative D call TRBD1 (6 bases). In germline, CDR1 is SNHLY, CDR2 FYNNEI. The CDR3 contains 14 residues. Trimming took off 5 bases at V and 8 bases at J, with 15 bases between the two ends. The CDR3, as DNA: TGTGCCAGCAGTCCCAGGGGATTCGGGGAAAAACTGTTTTTT. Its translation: CASSPRGFGEKLFF.

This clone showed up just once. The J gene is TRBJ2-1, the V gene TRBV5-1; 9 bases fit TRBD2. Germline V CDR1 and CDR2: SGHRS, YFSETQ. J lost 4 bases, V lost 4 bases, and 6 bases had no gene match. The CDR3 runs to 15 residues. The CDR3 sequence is CASSPGLAPYNEQFF. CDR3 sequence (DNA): TGCGCCAGCAGCCCCGGACTAGCGCCATACAATGAGCAGTTCTTC.

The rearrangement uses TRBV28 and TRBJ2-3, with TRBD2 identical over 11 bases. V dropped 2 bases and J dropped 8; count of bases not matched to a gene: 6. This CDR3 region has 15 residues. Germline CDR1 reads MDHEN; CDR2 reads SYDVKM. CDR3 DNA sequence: TGTGCCAGCAGTTTAATAGCGGGAGGGTGGGGTACGCAGTATTTT. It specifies CASSLIAGGWGTQYF.

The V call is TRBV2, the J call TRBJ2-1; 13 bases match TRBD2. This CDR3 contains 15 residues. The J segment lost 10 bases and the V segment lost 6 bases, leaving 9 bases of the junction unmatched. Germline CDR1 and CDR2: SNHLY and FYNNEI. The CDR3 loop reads CASSRISGLAGEQFF. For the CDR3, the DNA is TGTGCCAGCAGCCGAATCTCGGGACTAGCGGGAGAGCAGTTCTTC.

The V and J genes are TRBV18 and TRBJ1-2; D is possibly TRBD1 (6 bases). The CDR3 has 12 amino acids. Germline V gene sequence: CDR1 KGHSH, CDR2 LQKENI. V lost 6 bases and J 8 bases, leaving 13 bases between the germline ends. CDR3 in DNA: TGTGCCAGCTCTCCGGACAGAGGAGGCTACACCTTC. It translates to CASSPDRGGYTF.

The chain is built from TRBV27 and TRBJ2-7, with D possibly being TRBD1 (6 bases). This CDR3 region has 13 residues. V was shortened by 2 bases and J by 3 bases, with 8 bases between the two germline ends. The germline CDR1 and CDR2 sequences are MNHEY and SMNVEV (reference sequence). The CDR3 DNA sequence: TGTGCCAGCAGTTTACAGGGGCACTACGAGCAGTACTTC. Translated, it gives CASSLQGHYEQYF.

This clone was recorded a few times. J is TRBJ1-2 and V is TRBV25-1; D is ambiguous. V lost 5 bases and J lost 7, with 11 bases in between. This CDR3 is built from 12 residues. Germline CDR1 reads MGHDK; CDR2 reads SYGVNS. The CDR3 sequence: CASSPGGGGYTF. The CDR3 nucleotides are TGTGCCAGCAGTCCGGGAGGAGGTGGCTACACCTTC.

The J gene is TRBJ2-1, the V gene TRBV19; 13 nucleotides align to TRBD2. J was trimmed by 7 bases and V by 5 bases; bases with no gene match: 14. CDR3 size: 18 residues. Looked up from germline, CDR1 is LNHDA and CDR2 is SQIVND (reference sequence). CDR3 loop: CASSLPPGLAGIRNEQFF. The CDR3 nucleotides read TGTGCCAGTAGTCTGCCCCCGGGACTAGCGGGAATCAGGAATGAGCAGTTCTTC. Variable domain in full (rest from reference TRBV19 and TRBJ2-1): DGGITQSPKYLFRKEGQNVTLSCEQNLNHDAMYWYRQDPGQGLRLIYYSQIVNDFQKGDIAEGYSVSREKKESFPLTVTSAQKNPTAFYLCASSLPPGLAGIRNEQFFGPGTRLTVL.

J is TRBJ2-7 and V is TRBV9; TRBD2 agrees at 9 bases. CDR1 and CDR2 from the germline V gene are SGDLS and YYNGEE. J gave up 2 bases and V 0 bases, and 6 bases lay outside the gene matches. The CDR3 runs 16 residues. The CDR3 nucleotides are TGTGCCAGCAGCGTAGGGGGCGGGAGGGGCCCCTACGAGCAGTACTTC. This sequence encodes CASSVGGGRGPYEQYF.

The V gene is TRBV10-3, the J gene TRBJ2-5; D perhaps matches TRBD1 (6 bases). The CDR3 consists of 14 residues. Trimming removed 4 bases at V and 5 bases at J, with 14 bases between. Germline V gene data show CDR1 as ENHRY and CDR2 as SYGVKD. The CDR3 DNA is TGTGCCATCAGTGGACAGGTCTTAGGGGAGACCCAGTACTTC. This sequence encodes CAISGQVLGETQYF.

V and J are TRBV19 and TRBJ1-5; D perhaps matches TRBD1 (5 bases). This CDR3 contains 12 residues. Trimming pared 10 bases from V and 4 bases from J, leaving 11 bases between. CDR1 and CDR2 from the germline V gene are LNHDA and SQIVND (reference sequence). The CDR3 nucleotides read TGTGCCACCACAGGAGCTAATCAGCCCCAGCATTTT. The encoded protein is CATTGANQPQHF.

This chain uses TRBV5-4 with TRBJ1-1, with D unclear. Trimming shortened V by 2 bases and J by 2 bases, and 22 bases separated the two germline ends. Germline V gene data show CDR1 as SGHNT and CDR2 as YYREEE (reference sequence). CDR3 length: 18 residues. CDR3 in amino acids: CASSLELGRDLRNTEAFF. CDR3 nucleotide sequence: TGTGCCAGCAGCTTAGAGCTCGGTCGGGATCTCCGTAACACTGAAGCTTTCTTT.

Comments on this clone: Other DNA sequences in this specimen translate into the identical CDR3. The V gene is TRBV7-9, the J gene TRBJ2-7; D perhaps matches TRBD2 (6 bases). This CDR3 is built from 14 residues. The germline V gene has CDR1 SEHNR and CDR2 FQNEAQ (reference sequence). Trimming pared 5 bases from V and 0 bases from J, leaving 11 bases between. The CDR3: CASSLGGGSYEQYF. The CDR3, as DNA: TGTGCCAGCAGCCTGGGGGGTGGCTCCTACGAGCAGTACTTC.

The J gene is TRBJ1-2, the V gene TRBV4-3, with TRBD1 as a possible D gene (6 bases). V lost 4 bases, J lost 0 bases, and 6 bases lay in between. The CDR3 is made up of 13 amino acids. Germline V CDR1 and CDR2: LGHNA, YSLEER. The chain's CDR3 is CASSRDTNYGYTF. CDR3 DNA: TGCGCCAGCAGCCGGGACACTAACTATGGCTACACCTTC.

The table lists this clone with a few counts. CDR3 DNA sequence: TGCAGCGTTCGGACAGGCCGGGGCTACACCTTC. Its protein product is CSVRTGRGYTF. The chain links TRBV29-1 to TRBJ1-2; 7 bases are shared with TRBD1. CDR1 and CDR2 (germline): SQVTM, ANQGSEA. Trimming at V came to 5 bases and at J to 8 bases, leaving 5 bases not matched to a gene. This CDR3 has 11 residues.

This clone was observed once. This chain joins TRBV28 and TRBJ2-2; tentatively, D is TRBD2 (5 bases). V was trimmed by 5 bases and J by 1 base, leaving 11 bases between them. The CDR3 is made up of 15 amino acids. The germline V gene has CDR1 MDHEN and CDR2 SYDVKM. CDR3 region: CASSPPRGNTGELFF. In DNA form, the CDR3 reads TGTGCCAGCAGTCCCCCTCGGGGGAACACCGGGGAGCTGTTTTTT. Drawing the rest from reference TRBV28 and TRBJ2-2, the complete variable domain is DVKVTQSSRYLVKRTGEKVFLECVQDMDHENMFWYRQDPGLGLRLIYFSYDVKMKEKGDIPEGYSVSREKKERFSLILESASTNQTSMYLCASSPPRGNTGELFFGEGSRLTVL.

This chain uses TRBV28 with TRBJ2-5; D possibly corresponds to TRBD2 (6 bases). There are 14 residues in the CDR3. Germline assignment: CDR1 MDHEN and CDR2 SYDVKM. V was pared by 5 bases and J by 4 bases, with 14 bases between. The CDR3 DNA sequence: TGTGCCAGCAGTCGACTAGTTGAAGGAGAGACCCAGTACTTC. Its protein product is CASSRLVEGETQYF.

This CDR3 is CASSRDSPGNTIYF. DNA of the CDR3: TGTGCCAGCAGTCGAGACAGTCCCGGAAACACCATATATTTT. The V gene is TRBV2, the J gene TRBJ1-3; the D gene is possibly TRBD1 (5 bases). The V and J ends lost 5 bases and 4 bases respectively, with 12 bases between them. CDR1 is SNHLY and CDR2 is FYNNEI in the germline V gene. The CDR3 has 14 amino acids.

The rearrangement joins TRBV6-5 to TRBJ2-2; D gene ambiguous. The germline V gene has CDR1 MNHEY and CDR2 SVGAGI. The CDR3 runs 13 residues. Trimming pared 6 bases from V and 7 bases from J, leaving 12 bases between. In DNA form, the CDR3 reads TGTGCCAGCAGCCAGGCCACAAGCGGGGAGCTGTTTTTT. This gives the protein CASSQATSGELFF.

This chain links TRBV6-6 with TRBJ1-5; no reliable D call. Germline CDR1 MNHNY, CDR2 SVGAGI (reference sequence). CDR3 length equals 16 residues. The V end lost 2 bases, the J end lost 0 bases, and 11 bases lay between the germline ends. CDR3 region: CASSYTVVNSNQPQHF. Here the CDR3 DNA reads TGTGCCAGCAGTTACACCGTAGTTAATAGCAATCAGCCCCAGCATTTT.

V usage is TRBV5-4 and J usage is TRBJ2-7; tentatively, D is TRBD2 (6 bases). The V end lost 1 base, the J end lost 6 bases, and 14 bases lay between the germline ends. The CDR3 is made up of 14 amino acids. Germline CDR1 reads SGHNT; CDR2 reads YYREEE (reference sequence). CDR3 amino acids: CASSLSRGFGEQYF. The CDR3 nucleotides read TGTGCCAGCAGCTTGTCGCGGGGATTCGGCGAGCAGTACTTC.

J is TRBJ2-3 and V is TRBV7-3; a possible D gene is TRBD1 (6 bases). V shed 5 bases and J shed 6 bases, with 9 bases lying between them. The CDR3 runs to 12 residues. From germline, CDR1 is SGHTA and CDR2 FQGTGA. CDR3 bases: TGTGCCAGCAGCCTCACAGGGGATACGCAGTATTTT. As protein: CASSLTGDTQYF.

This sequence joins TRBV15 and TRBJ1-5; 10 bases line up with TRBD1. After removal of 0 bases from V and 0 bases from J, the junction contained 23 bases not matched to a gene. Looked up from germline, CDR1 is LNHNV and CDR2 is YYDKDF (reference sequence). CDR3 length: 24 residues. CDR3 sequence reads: CATSRDRISFRRDRGHYSNQPQHF. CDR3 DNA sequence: TGTGCCACCAGCAGAGACAGGATTTCCTTCCGCCGGGACAGGGGTCATTATAGCAATCAGCCCCAGCATTTT.

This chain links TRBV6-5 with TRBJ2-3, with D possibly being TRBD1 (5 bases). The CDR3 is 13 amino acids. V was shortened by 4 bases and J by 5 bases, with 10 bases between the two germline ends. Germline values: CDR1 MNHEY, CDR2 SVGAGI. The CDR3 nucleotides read TGTGCCAGCAGTTCCGTCCAGGGAGATACGCAGTATTTT. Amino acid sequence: CASSSVQGDTQYF.

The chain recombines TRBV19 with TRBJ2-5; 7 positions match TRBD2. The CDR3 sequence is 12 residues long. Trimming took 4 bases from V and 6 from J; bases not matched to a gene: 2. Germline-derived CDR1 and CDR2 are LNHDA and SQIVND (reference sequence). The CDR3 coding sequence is TGTGCCAGTAGTACTAGCGGAAAGACCCAGTACTTC. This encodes CASSTSGKTQYF.

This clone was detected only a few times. Here the CDR3 reads CASSLKGTGSYNSPLHF. The CDR3 DNA reads as TGTGCCAGCAGCTTAAAAGGGACTGGCTCCTATAATTCACCCCTCCACTTT. The chain uses TRBV5-4 and TRBJ1-6; the D gene is possibly TRBD1 (5 bases). Germline V CDR1 and CDR2: SGHNT, YYREEE (reference sequence). V was pared by 2 bases and J by 0 bases, with 12 bases between. CDR3 length: 17 residues.